These T cell receptor beta chains were read from a single sample in a study of shared clonotypes between healthy human individuals. Assay used: immunoSEQ multiplex PCR; TCRdb lists only in-frame clones, some missing. The table has some 2 million clones, approximately 95% seen once. Sequencing input: naive CD4+ T cells sorted from blood. The receptors shown here come from a man aged 18 to 29 in good health. The CDR3 runs from the conserved cysteine through the conserved F or W. The order of the fields is clone size, V gene, D gene, J gene, CDR3 protein, CDR3 DNA. D genes are given only for firm matches. Clone size is stated in some rows and not others, as once, few, many or a class when expanded.

size: -; V: TRBV2; D: -; J: TRBJ1-1; CDR3: CASSAVGTEAFF; DNA: TGTGCCAGCAGCGCAGTGGGAACTGAAGCTTTCTTT
size: -; V: TRBV6-6; D: TRBD1; J: TRBJ2-2; CDR3: CASSSGQGSGELFF; DNA: TGTGCCAGCAGTTCGGGACAGGGGAGCGGGGAGCTGTTTTTT
size: once; V: TRBV27; D: -; J: TRBJ1-1; CDR3: CASSSNSHTEAFF; DNA: TGTGCCAGCAGTTCCAACAGTCACACTGAAGCTTTCTTT
size: once; V: TRBV27; D: TRBD1; J: TRBJ2-7; CDR3: CASSLNRGFGGEQYF; DNA: TGTGCCAGCAGTTTGAACAGGGGGTTTGGGGGCGAGCAGTACTTC
size: -; V: TRBV18; D: -; J: TRBJ1-1; CDR3: CASSPFLEGSAFF; DNA: TGTGCCAGCTCACCATTTTTGGAGGGTTCGGCTTTCTTT
size: once; V: TRBV6-6; D: -; J: TRBJ1-2; CDR3: CASSYGPGAYGYTF; DNA: TGTGCCAGCAGTTATGGGCCAGGGGCCTATGGCTACACCTTC
size: -; V: TRBV18; D: -; J: TRBJ2-7; CDR3: CASSPGRVGEQYF; DNA: TGTGCCAGCTCACCGGGCAGGGTGGGAGAGCAGTACTTC
size: -; V: TRBV2; D: -; J: TRBJ2-6; CDR3: CASSAQRSGANVLTF; DNA: TGTGCCAGCAGTGCGCAGCGCTCTGGGGCCAACGTCCTGACTTTC
size: -; V: TRBV2; D: TRBD2; J: TRBJ2-7; CDR3: CASRLTSGSYEQYF; DNA: TGTGCCAGCCGGTTGACTAGCGGGAGCTACGAGCAGTACTTC
size: -; V: TRBV10-1; D: TRBD1; J: TRBJ2-3; CDR3: CASSAGTGVMVTDTQYF; DNA: TGCGCCAGCAGCGCCGGGACAGGGGTGATGGTCACAGATACGCAGTATTTT
size: -; V: TRBV27; D: TRBD1; J: TRBJ1-1; CDR3: CASSFGTGVTEAFF; DNA: TGTGCCAGCAGTTTCGGGACAGGGGTTACTGAAGCTTTCTTT
size: -; V: TRBV5-1; D: -; J: TRBJ2-3; CDR3: CASSLAGTGRRGADTQYF; DNA: TGCGCCAGCAGCTTGGCAGGCACGGGACGCCGAGGAGCAGATACGCAGTATTTT
size: -; V: TRBV5-4; D: TRBD1; J: TRBJ1-3; CDR3: CASSRDRESGNTIYF; DNA: TGTGCCAGCAGCCGGGACAGGGAATCTGGAAACACCATATATTTT
size: -; V: TRBV2; D: -; J: TRBJ1-2; CDR3: CASSDYGKANYGYTF; DNA: TGTGCCAGCAGTGATTACGGGAAAGCTAACTATGGCTACACCTTC
size: -; V: TRBV18; D: TRBD2; J: TRBJ2-5; CDR3: CASSPWLAGVGQETQYF; DNA: TGTGCCAGCTCACCATGGCTAGCGGGAGTGGGGCAAGAGACCCAGTACTTC
size: -; V: TRBV5-1; D: -; J: TRBJ2-3; CDR3: CASSLVRSTDTQYF; DNA: TGCGCCAGCAGCTTGGTGCGGAGCACAGATACGCAGTATTTT
size: -; V: TRBV15; D: -; J: TRBJ2-2; CDR3: CATSRALVGAAGELFF; DNA: TGTGCCACCAGCAGGGCGCTAGTTGGGGCTGCCGGGGAGCTGTTTTTT
size: once; V: TRBV7-9; D: -; J: TRBJ1-1; CDR3: CASSFLESIGGTEAFF; DNA: TGTGCCAGCAGCTTTTTAGAGTCGATTGGGGGAACTGAAGCTTTCTTT
size: -; V: TRBV2; D: TRBD2; J: TRBJ2-3; CDR3: CASRKTTSGGSTDTQYF; DNA: TGTGCCAGCAGGAAAACTACTAGCGGGGGCTCCACAGATACGCAGTATTTT
size: -; V: TRBV5-4; D: -; J: TRBJ1-4; CDR3: CASSSQNEKLFF; DNA: TGTGCCAGCAGCTCGCAGAATGAAAAACTGTTTTTT
size: -; V: TRBV30; D: -; J: TRBJ1-1; CDR3: CALGRLNTEAFF; DNA: TGTGCCTTGGGGCGGTTGAACACTGAAGCTTTCTTT
size: -; V: TRBV5-1; D: TRBD1; J: TRBJ2-1; CDR3: CASSRRDSSYNEQFF; DNA: TGCGCCAGCAGTCGTCGGGACAGCTCCTACAATGAGCAGTTCTTC
size: -; V: TRBV27; D: -; J: TRBJ2-7; CDR3: CASRTFLGRTYYEQYF; DNA: TGTGCCAGCAGGACCTTCTTAGGCCGTACCTACTACGAGCAGTACTTC
size: -; V: TRBV10-3; D: -; J: TRBJ1-6; CDR3: CAIRAGADNSPLHF; DNA: TGTGCCATCAGAGCCGGGGCAGATAATTCACCCCTCCACTTT
size: once; V: TRBV13; D: TRBD1; J: TRBJ2-7; CDR3: CASSSGTGVSYEQYF; DNA: TGTGCCAGCAGCTCCGGGACAGGGGTTTCGTACGAGCAGTACTTC
size: -; V: TRBV6-5; D: -; J: TRBJ1-1; CDR3: CASSLRVNTEAFF; DNA: TGTGCCAGCAGTCTACGGGTTAACACTGAAGCTTTCTTT
size: once; V: TRBV30; D: TRBD1; J: TRBJ1-4; CDR3: CAWSYRGSEKLFF; DNA: TGTGCCTGGAGTTACAGGGGGAGCGAAAAACTGTTTTTT
size: once; V: TRBV7-2; D: -; J: TRBJ1-2; CDR3: CASSPPSGYGYTF; DNA: TGTGCCAGCAGCCCCCCCAGCGGCTATGGCTACACCTTC
size: -; V: TRBV5-6; D: -; J: TRBJ2-7; CDR3: CASSLDRRGGGRAYEQYF; DNA: TGTGCCAGCAGCTTGGATCGACGTGGGGGCGGGAGAGCCTACGAGCAGTACTTC
size: -; V: TRBV27; D: TRBD1; J: TRBJ2-2; CDR3: CASRLRGGWDRGVLAGELFF; DNA: TGTGCCAGCAGGTTAAGGGGGGGTTGGGACAGGGGCGTGTTAGCCGGGGAGCTGTTTTTT
size: -; V: TRBV30; D: -; J: TRBJ1-6; CDR3: CAGAGPQTYSPLHF; DNA: TGTGCCGGGGCAGGGCCCCAAACCTATTCACCCCTCCACTTT
size: -; V: TRBV10-3; D: -; J: TRBJ2-2; CDR3: CAISRPNTGELFF; DNA: TGTGCCATCAGCAGGCCGAACACCGGGGAGCTGTTTTTT
size: -; V: TRBV30; D: -; J: TRBJ1-2; CDR3: CAWSVQGYGYTF; DNA: TGTGCCTGGAGTGTTCAGGGGTATGGCTACACCTTC
size: few; V: TRBV12-5; D: -; J: TRBJ1-5; CDR3: CASGLDQPQHF; DNA: TGTGCTAGTGGTTTGGATCAGCCCCAGCATTTT
size: -; V: TRBV7-6; D: -; J: TRBJ2-3; CDR3: CASSLAVAADTQYF; DNA: TGTGCCAGCAGCTTAGCGGTAGCCGCAGATACGCAGTATTTT
size: -; V: TRBV2; D: TRBD2; J: TRBJ2-7; CDR3: CASSLRGLAGESYEQYF; DNA: TGTGCCAGCAGTCTTAGAGGACTAGCGGGGGAGTCCTACGAGCAGTACTTC
size: -; V: TRBV6-1; D: -; J: TRBJ1-1; CDR3: CAATGYENTEAFF; DNA: TGTGCCGCCACAGGGTATGAGAACACTGAAGCTTTCTTT
size: -; V: TRBV9; D: -; J: TRBJ2-5; CDR3: CASSVGGLGETQYF; DNA: TGTGCCAGCAGCGTAGGTGGATTGGGGGAGACCCAGTACTTC
size: -; V: TRBV18; D: -; J: TRBJ1-1; CDR3: CASSTRTNTEAFF; DNA: TGTGCCAGCTCCACCAGGACGAACACTGAAGCTTTCTTT
size: -; V: TRBV29-1; D: -; J: TRBJ2-3; CDR3: CSVQTGDTQYF; DNA: TGCAGCGTGCAAACAGGGGATACGCAGTATTTT
size: -; V: TRBV28; D: -; J: TRBJ2-3; CDR3: CASSPVGSGTDTQYF; DNA: TGTGCCAGCTCCCCGGTTGGCAGTGGCACAGATACGCAGTATTTT
size: once; V: TRBV9; D: TRBD2; J: TRBJ2-7; CDR3: CASSSSGGQKQYF; DNA: TGTGCCAGCAGCTCTTCGGGGGGGCAAAAGCAGTACTTC
size: -; V: TRBV9; D: -; J: TRBJ2-1; CDR3: CASSVEPTVNEQFF; DNA: TGTGCCAGCAGCGTAGAACCTACTGTCAATGAGCAGTTCTTC
size: -; V: TRBV2; D: TRBD1; J: TRBJ2-7; CDR3: CASRGRGQGSSYEQYF; DNA: TGTGCCAGCAGGGGCCGGGGACAGGGGAGCTCCTACGAGCAGTACTTC
size: -; V: TRBV9; D: TRBD1; J: TRBJ1-2; CDR3: CASSPHRGGNIGYTF; DNA: TGTGCCAGCAGCCCTCACAGGGGGGGGAATATTGGCTACACCTTC
size: few; V: TRBV2; D: -; J: TRBJ2-2; CDR3: CASSVTGELFF; DNA: TGTGCCAGCAGTGTGACCGGGGAGCTGTTTTTT
size: few; V: TRBV5-1; D: -; J: TRBJ2-2; CDR3: CASSSWTLDTGELFF; DNA: TGCGCCAGCAGCTCGTGGACCCTAGATACCGGGGAGCTGTTTTTT
size: -; V: TRBV23-1; D: TRBD1; J: TRBJ1-2; CDR3: CASTHLAGQLLNYGYTF; DNA: TGCGCCAGCACCCACTTAGCGGGACAGCTTCTAAACTATGGCTACACCTTC
size: -; V: TRBV6-5; D: -; J: TRBJ1-6; CDR3: CASRPQTGLLHF; DNA: TGTGCCAGCAGGCCTCAAACAGGGTTACTCCACTTT
size: once; V: TRBV19; D: -; J: TRBJ1-1; CDR3: CASSEDRRTEAFF; DNA: TGTGCCAGTAGCGAGGACAGACGTACTGAAGCTTTCTTT
size: -; V: TRBV9; D: TRBD2; J: TRBJ2-6; CDR3: CASSVSRLAGNSGANVLTF; DNA: TGTGCCAGCAGCGTCTCCCGGCTAGCGGGGAACTCTGGGGCCAACGTCCTGACTTTC
size: -; V: TRBV2; D: -; J: TRBJ2-3; CDR3: CASSDFHTDTQYF; DNA: TGTGCCAGCAGTGATTTCCACACAGATACGCAGTATTTT
size: -; V: TRBV30; D: -; J: TRBJ1-1; CDR3: CAWSVLQTPTEAFF; DNA: TGTGCCTGGAGTGTACTCCAGACCCCCACTGAAGCTTTCTTT